The 20 T cell receptor beta chains presented below share a single source sample, sequenced in a study of cytomegalovirus exposure and HLA in healthy donors. 60 Vbeta and 13 Jbeta primers were used in PCR. Libraries were prepared by immunoSEQ multiplex PCR; TCRdb keeps only in-frame clonotypes and omits some of them. The sample yields about 180,000 clones, 77% seen once. Sequencing was performed on PBMCs. These receptors originate from a man aged 18 to 35 in good health and CMV-seronegative.

Written as DNA, the CDR3 is TGTGCCAGCAGTTCCTCTCCAGCGACTGAAGCTTTCTTT. It encodes CASSSSPATEAFF. The chain joins TRBV6-6 to TRBJ1-1; no reliable D call. The CDR3 length is 13 residues. V dropped 4 bases and J dropped 5 bases, with 11 bases sitting between them. Germline loops: CDR1 MNHNY, CDR2 SVGAGI (reference sequence).

This rearrangement joins TRBV7-6 to TRBJ2-1; TRBD2 aligns across 16 bases. The ends lost 5 bases at V and 3 bases at J; junction bases unmatched: 10. In germline, CDR1 is SGHVS, CDR2 FNYEAQ. CDR3 length equals 19 residues. The CDR3, as DNA: TGTGCCAGCAGCACACCCGGGACTAGCGGGGGGGATTTCTACAATGAGCAGTTCTTC. Its protein is CASSTPGTSGGDFYNEQFF.

J is TRBJ1-1 and V is TRBV7-2, with a weak D call TRBD1 (6 bases). Germline V gene lookup returns CDR1 SGHTA and CDR2 FQGNSA. V lost 0 bases, J lost 6 bases, and 11 bases lay in between. CDR3 length: 14 amino acids. CDR3 sequence (DNA): TGTGCCAGCAGCTTAGCGCTAACAGGGTCTGAAGCTTTCTTT. Its translation: CASSLALTGSEAFF.

The chain joins TRBV6-5 to TRBJ2-2; D is perhaps TRBD1 (5 bases). Germline V gene data show CDR1 as MNHEY and CDR2 as SVGAGI. V was trimmed by 0 bases and J by 4 bases, leaving 12 bases between them. The CDR3 loop spans 16 amino acids. The CDR3 region has the DNA TGTGCCAGCAGTTACTCTGCACAGGACCTCACCGGGGAGCTGTTTTTT. Amino acid sequence: CASSYSAQDLTGELFF.

This chain uses TRBV19 with TRBJ2-1, with D perhaps matching TRBD2 (7 bases). The CDR3 extends over 15 amino acids. CDR1 is LNHDA and CDR2 is SQIVND in the germline V gene (reference sequence). V dropped 3 bases and J dropped 8 bases, with 17 bases sitting between them. The CDR3 DNA sequence: TGTGCCAGTAGTATTGTGGGGGGGCGGTATCATGAGCAGTTCTTC. Translated: CASSIVGGRYHEQFF.

The chain couples TRBV28 to TRBJ2-5, with D perhaps matching TRBD1 (6 bases). The germline gives CDR1 MDHEN, CDR2 SYDVKM. The CDR3 runs 13 residues. The germline V and J ends were trimmed by 6 bases and 7 bases, with 15 bases remaining between them. As DNA, the CDR3 is TGTGCCAGCAGCATCAGGGGCCTGAGGACCCAGTACTTC. Its protein product is CASSIRGLRTQYF.

The chain couples TRBV4-3 to TRBJ2-7; unclear D gene. Trimming pared 0 bases from V and 0 bases from J, leaving 9 bases between. The CDR3 runs to 15 residues. CDR1 is LGHNA, CDR2 YSLEER, per germline. CDR3: CASSQEFPSSYEQYF. CDR3 DNA: TGCGCCAGCAGCCAAGAATTCCCTAGCTCCTACGAGCAGTACTTC.

The chain links TRBV4-1 to TRBJ2-7; D is possibly TRBD2 (5 bases). The CDR3 consists of 13 residues. V was cut by 4 bases and J by 1 base, with 8 bases left in between. Germline CDR1 is MGHRA and CDR2 is YSYEKL. CDR3 DNA sequence: TGCGCCAGCAGCCCGACGGGGTCCTACGAGCAGTACTTC. It yields the protein CASSPTGSYEQYF.

This clone has only a few counts. The genes are TRBV20-1 and TRBJ2-7, with D tentatively TRBD1 (5 bases). The germline gives CDR1 DFQATT, CDR2 SNEGSKA (reference sequence). The V end was cut by 7 bases, the J end by 3 bases, with 10 bases between. CDR3 length: 11 amino acids. Written as DNA, the CDR3 is TGCAGTGTGCGGCAGGGCTACGAGCAGTACTTC. This sequence encodes CSVRQGYEQYF.

The chain is built from TRBV7-3 and TRBJ2-7; 10 nucleotides align to TRBD1. This CDR3 comprises 15 residues. CDR1 is SGHTA and CDR2 is FQGTGA in the germline V gene. Trimming at V came to 5 bases and at J to 4 bases, leaving 8 bases not matched to a gene. CDR3 sequence: CASSPRDRGLYEQYF. The CDR3 bases are TGTGCCAGCAGCCCACGGGACAGGGGTTTGTACGAGCAGTACTTC.

This sequence joins TRBV11-2 and TRBJ2-1; D ambiguous. The CDR3 has 14 amino acids. The germline gives CDR1 SGHAT, CDR2 FQNNGV. V was clipped by 5 bases and J by 12 bases, with 20 bases between them. CDR3 DNA: TGTGCCAGCAGCCAGACCCCCCAGCCCGGGTGGCAGTTCTTC. Encoded protein: CASSQTPQPGWQFF.

The chain has TRBV7-8 and TRBJ1-1, with D hard to call. V was trimmed by 0 bases and J by 4 bases, leaving 9 bases between them. This CDR3 is built from 14 residues. Per the germline V gene, CDR1 is SGHVS and CDR2 is FQNEAQ. DNA for the CDR3: TGTGCCAGCAGCTTAGCATCGGGAAGCACTGAAGCTTTCTTT. Its translation: CASSLASGSTEAFF.

The chain has TRBV5-1 and TRBJ2-2; D might be TRBD2 (5 bases). Trimming stripped 1 base from V and 3 bases from J, with 7 bases between. Germline CDR1 is SGHRS and CDR2 is YFSETQ. There are 14 residues in the CDR3. Written as DNA, the CDR3 is TGCGCCAGCAGCTTGCGGGGTGACACCGGGGAGCTGTTTTTT. It codes for CASSLRGDTGELFF.

This sequence joins TRBV10-3 and TRBJ2-5; TRBD1 aligns across 7 bases. Gene TRBJ2-7 matches the end of the DNA better, so the J call may be wrong. Germline-derived CDR1 and CDR2 are ENHRY and SYGVKD. The CDR3 sequence is 13 residues long. The CDR3 loop reads CAIRRPTGNEQYF. CDR3 DNA: TGTGCCATCAGACGCCCGACAGGGAACGAGCAGTACTTC.

The V and J genes are TRBV6-1 and TRBJ1-1, with D uncertain. V dropped 5 bases and J dropped 2 bases, with 12 bases sitting between them. Germline lookup yields CDR1 MNHNS and CDR2 SASEGT. The CDR3 is 14 amino acids. CDR3 in DNA: TGTGCCAGCAGTACCCAGGCTAGCAACACTGAAGCTTTCTTT. This gives the protein CASSTQASNTEAFF.

There are a few counts of this clone. The V and J genes are TRBV5-5 and TRBJ1-3; the D is unclear. V lost 1 base to trimming and J lost 4 bases, with 6 bases between them. The germline V gene has CDR1 SGHKS and CDR2 YYEKEE (reference sequence). This CDR3 has 13 residues. CDR3 loop: CASSLMEGNTIYF. The CDR3 DNA reads TGTGCCAGCAGCTTGATGGAGGGAAACACCATATATTTT.

The chain combines TRBV5-6 with TRBJ2-5, with D possibly TRBD2 on 6 matching bases. Between the trimmed V and J ends, which lost 4 bases and 11 bases, there was a span of 27 bases. Germline lookup yields CDR1 SGHDT and CDR2 YYEEEE. The CDR3 has 16 residues. In nucleotides, the CDR3 is TGTGCCAGCAGCCGGGAGATTGTGGGTAGGGATACAAGGCAGTACTTC. It specifies CASSREIVGRDTRQYF.

The CDR3 bases are TGTGCCAGCAGCTTAGTGGGAGCGGGAGATACGCAGTATTTT. This gives the protein CASSLVGAGDTQYF. The rearrangement uses TRBV11-3 and TRBJ2-3; D might be TRBD2 (6 bases). Germline CDR1 reads SGHNT; CDR2 reads YENEEA. This CDR3 contains 14 residues. Trimming removed 1 base from V and 5 bases from J, with 10 bases in between.

This clone showed up just once. The gene calls are TRBV5-8 and TRBJ1-6, with D maybe TRBD1 (5 bases). The germline gives CDR1 SGHTS, CDR2 YDEGEE. V was trimmed by 0 bases and J by 3 bases, leaving 7 bases between them. The CDR3 length is 15 residues. CDR3 protein: CASSLGQLYNSPLHF. Written as DNA, the CDR3 is TGTGCCAGCAGCTTGGGACAGCTCTATAATTCACCCCTCCACTTT.

On this clone: One junction end disagrees with the germline gene, perhaps due to a read error. CDR3 DNA: TGTGCCAGCAGTGAAGTTGGGACAAGGGGCACTCAAGCTTTCTTT. The encoded protein is CASSEVGTRGTQAFF. The chain combines TRBV2 with TRBJ1-1; D perhaps matches TRBD1 (6 bases). CDR1 and CDR2 (germline): SNHLY, FYNNEI. The CDR3 spans 15 residues.